A few counts support the clone carrying this T cell receptor beta chain. This sample is part of a study of blood T cells in healthy people across ages. A second about 6 to 11 cycle PCR used barcoded and J-beta primers. TCRdb re-called the 5' RACE reads with MiXCR, one entry per CDR3 protein. Of about 1,600,000 distinct CDR3 sequences in the sample, around two fifths were seen once. The receptor comes from a woman aged 18-29 years in good health. The specimen sequenced was blood.

As DNA, the CDR3 is TGTGCCAGCAGCGTCCAGACTAGCGGGAGTGGGACAGATACGCAGTATTTT. Amino acid sequence: CASSVQTSGSGTDTQYF. The chain has TRBV9 and TRBJ2-3; 12 nucleotides align to TRBD2. The CDR3 length is 17 residues. Germline V lookup: CDR1 SGDLS, CDR2 YYNGEE. After removal of 2 bases from V and 3 bases from J, the junction contained 7 bases not matched to a gene.